The 6 T cell receptor beta chains below come from one sample, sequenced in a study of shared clonotypes between healthy human individuals. Only in-frame clones appear in the TCRdb table, and some are missing; sequencing was by immunoSEQ multiplex PCR. The sample holds over 1.4 million clones, around 97% seen once. The sequencing input was naive CD4+ T cells sorted from blood. Subset indicated: CD45RA+ positively selected. These receptor sequences come from a man younger than 40 in good health.

V is TRBV7-2 and J is TRBJ1-5; possibly TRBD1 for D (5 bases). This CDR3 is built from 15 residues. V was shortened by 2 bases and J by 2 bases, with 10 bases between the two germline ends. Looked up from germline, CDR1 is SGHTA and CDR2 is FQGNSA. The CDR3 region is CASSLMGGGNQPQHF. For the CDR3, the DNA is TGTGCCAGCAGCTTAATGGGGGGAGGCAATCAGCCCCAGCATTTT.

The V call is TRBV30, the J call TRBJ1-2; perhaps TRBD1 as D (5 bases). Trimming removed 4 bases at V and 2 bases at J, with 14 bases between. The CDR3 is 14 amino acids. The germline gives CDR1 GTSNPN, CDR2 SVGIG (reference sequence). The CDR3 loop reads CAWIGREKNYGYTF. CDR3 DNA: TGTGCCTGGATCGGCAGGGAAAAGAACTATGGCTACACCTTC.

The rearrangement joins TRBV15 to TRBJ2-1; 11 bases map to TRBD2. The CDR3 loop spans 16 amino acids. The germline CDR1 and CDR2 sequences are LNHNV and YYDKDF (reference sequence). V was pared by 3 bases and J by 7 bases, with 8 bases of the junction left unmatched. CDR3 in amino acids: CATSRGIAGGGNEQFF. As DNA, the CDR3 is TGTGCCACCAGCAGGGGAATAGCGGGAGGGGGAAATGAGCAGTTCTTC.

The chain joins TRBV6-5 to TRBJ1-4, with unresolved D. CDR1 is MNHEY, CDR2 SVGAGI, per germline. Trimming pared 6 bases from V and 3 bases from J, leaving 11 bases between. This CDR3 contains 14 residues. The CDR3 protein is CASSEKRPNEKLFF. CDR3 nucleotides: TGTGCCAGCAGCGAAAAGCGACCTAATGAAAAACTGTTTTTT.

This clone appeared once. The chain recombines TRBV19 with TRBJ2-2; 9 positions match TRBD2. After removal of 6 bases from V and 1 base from J, the junction contained 3 bases not matched to a gene. The CDR3 runs 15 residues. CDR1 and CDR2 (germline): LNHDA, SQIVND (reference sequence). CDR3 DNA sequence: TGTGCCAGTAGCCAACTAGCGGGGAACACCGGGGAGCTGTTTTTT. Residues: CASSQLAGNTGELFF.

The CDR3 reads CASSFFPSTDTQYF. DNA of the CDR3: TGTGCCAGCAGCTTTTTTCCTAGCACAGATACGCAGTATTTT. This sequence joins TRBV7-9 and TRBJ2-3; D is unresolved. CDR3 length equals 14 residues. Germline CDR1 SEHNR, CDR2 FQNEAQ (reference sequence). Deletions cut 3 bases from V and 0 bases from J, with 7 bases between.